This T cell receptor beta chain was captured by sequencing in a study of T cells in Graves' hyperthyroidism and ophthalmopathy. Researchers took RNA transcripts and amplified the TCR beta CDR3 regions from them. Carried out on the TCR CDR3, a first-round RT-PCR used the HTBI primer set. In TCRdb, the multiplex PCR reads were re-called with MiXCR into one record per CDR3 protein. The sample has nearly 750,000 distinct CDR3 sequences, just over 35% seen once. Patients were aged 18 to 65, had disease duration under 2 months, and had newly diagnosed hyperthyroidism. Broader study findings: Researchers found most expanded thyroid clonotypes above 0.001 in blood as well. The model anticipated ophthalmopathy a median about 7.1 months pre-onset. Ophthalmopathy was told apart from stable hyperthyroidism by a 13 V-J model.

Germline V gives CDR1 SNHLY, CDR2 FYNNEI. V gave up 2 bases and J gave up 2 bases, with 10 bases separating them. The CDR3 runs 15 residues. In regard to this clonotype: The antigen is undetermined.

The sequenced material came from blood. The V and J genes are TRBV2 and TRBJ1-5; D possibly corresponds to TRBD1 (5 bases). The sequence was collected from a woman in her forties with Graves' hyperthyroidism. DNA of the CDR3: TGTGCCAGCAGTGAACAGGGATTCCGCAATCAGCCCCAGCATTTT. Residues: CASSEQGFRNQPQHF.